There are many counts of the clone carrying this T cell receptor beta chain. Its antigen is unidentified. Germline V gene lookup returns CDR1 SGHDT and CDR2 YYEEEE. The CDR3 runs to 14 residues. Trimming shortened V by 2 bases and J by 3 bases, and 10 bases separated the two germline ends. TCRdb recomputed calls from the RT-PCR reads with MiXCR, one row per CDR3 protein. The sample lists approximately 500,000 distinct CDR3 sequences, 10% to 15% occurring once. This specimen belongs to a study of response to subunit inactivated influenza vaccine. Whole-study findings and limits: Authors suggested few new T cells are recruited by each seasonal influenza vaccination.

The rearrangement joins TRBV5-6 to TRBJ2-3, with D uncertain. The clonotype was recovered from a man aged 50-60 years who received an inactivated influenza vaccine. Sequencing used PBMCs from blood, obtained 40 to 50 days after vaccination. The CDR3 loop reads CASSLIAGTDTQYF. CDR3 nucleotide sequence: TGTGCCAGCAGCTTAATAGCAGGAACAGATACGCAGTATTTT.